The rows below give T cell receptor beta chains drawn from one sample of a study of blood T cell repertoires in COVID-19. TCRdb keeps only in-frame clones here, not all; method: immunoSEQ multiplex PCR. The sample records around 280,000 clones, 87% being singletons. The sequenced sample consisted of PBMCs or T cells enriched from blood (not recorded which). The receptor set was obtained from a woman aged 40-49 years who had recovered from COVID-19. The CDR3 runs from the conserved cysteine through the conserved F or W. The D gene is left open where the match is weak. Not every row has a clone size; where given, it reads once, few, many or a size class.

V gene: TRBV30; clone size: few; D gene: NA; J gene: TRBJ1-6; CDR3 DNA: TGTGCCTGGAGTCAGGGCCTGCGGTCACCCCTCCACTTT; CDR3 protein: CAWSQGLRSPLHF
V gene: TRBV19; clone size: NA; D gene: TRBD2; J gene: TRBJ2-6; CDR3 DNA: TGTGCCAGTACCACCGGGGGGGTCGGGTCTGGGGCCAACGTCCTGACTTTC; CDR3 protein: CASTTGGVGSGANVLTF
V gene: TRBV27; clone size: NA; D gene: NA; J gene: TRBJ1-6; CDR3 DNA: TGTGCCAGCACCGCAGGGGATTCACCCCTCCACTTT; CDR3 protein: CASTAGDSPLHF
V gene: TRBV10-3; clone size: NA; D gene: TRBD2; J gene: TRBJ2-3; CDR3 DNA: TGTGCCATCAGCCCACTAGCGGAAAGCACAGATACGCAGTATTTT; CDR3 protein: CAISPLAESTDTQYF
V gene: TRBV30; clone size: NA; D gene: NA; J gene: TRBJ1-5; CDR3 DNA: TGTGCCTGGAGTGTACGGTCCTATAGCAATCAGCCCCAGCATTTT; CDR3 protein: CAWSVRSYSNQPQHF
V gene: TRBV28; clone size: NA; D gene: TRBD2; J gene: TRBJ2-7; CDR3 DNA: TGTGCCAGCAGCCTAGCGGGGGACACTTACGAGCAGTACTTC; CDR3 protein: CASSLAGDTYEQYF
V gene: TRBV27; clone size: NA; D gene: NA; J gene: TRBJ2-3; CDR3 DNA: TGTGCCAGCAGTTTCTATCGCGGGAGCACAGATACGCAGTATTTT; CDR3 protein: CASSFYRGSTDTQYF
V gene: TRBV21-1; clone size: NA; D gene: NA; J gene: TRBJ1-3; CDR3 DNA: TGTGCCAGCAGCAAATCTTCGGGCGGGGGGGCCTCTGGAAACACCATATATTTT; CDR3 protein: CASSKSSGGGASGNTIYF
V gene: TRBV2; clone size: once; D gene: NA; J gene: TRBJ2-7; CDR3 DNA: TGTGCCAGCAGCACCGACAGGATTCACTCCTACGAGCAGTACTTC; CDR3 protein: CASSTDRIHSYEQYF
V gene: TRBV28; clone size: NA; D gene: TRBD2; J gene: TRBJ2-7; CDR3 DNA: TGTGCCAGCAGTTTACGACGGGGGGTCTCCTACGAGCAGTACTTC; CDR3 protein: CASSLRRGVSYEQYF
V gene: TRBV28; clone size: NA; D gene: NA; J gene: TRBJ2-2; CDR3 DNA: TGTGCCAGCAGCCCCGGTGTTCCTGGGGAGCTGTTTTTT; CDR3 protein: CASSPGVPGELFF
V gene: TRBV11-3; clone size: NA; D gene: NA; J gene: TRBJ2-7; CDR3 DNA: TGTGCCAGCAGCTTAGCGGGGTCGGAGCAGTACTTC; CDR3 protein: CASSLAGSEQYF
V gene: TRBV6-5; clone size: NA; D gene: TRBD1; J gene: TRBJ1-2; CDR3 DNA: TGTGCCAGCAGTTACTCGATAGGGACAGCCTATGGCTACACCTTC; CDR3 protein: CASSYSIGTAYGYTF
V gene: TRBV28; clone size: NA; D gene: NA; J gene: TRBJ2-7; CDR3 DNA: TGTGCCAGCAGTTTCCTCGGGGCAGGGGAGCGCGAGCAGTACTTC; CDR3 protein: CASSFLGAGEREQYF
V gene: TRBV6-4; clone size: NA; D gene: TRBD2; J gene: TRBJ2-7; CDR3 DNA: TGTGCCAGCAGTTCCGGGGTGATTGGGACTAGTACCCCCTACGAGCAGTACTTC; CDR3 protein: CASSSGVIGTSTPYEQYF
V gene: TRBV18; clone size: NA; D gene: TRBD1; J gene: TRBJ2-7; CDR3 DNA: TGTGCCAGCTCACTACGACAGGGAAAGGACGAGCAGTACTTC; CDR3 protein: CASSLRQGKDEQYF
V gene: TRBV3-1/TRBV3-2; clone size: few; D gene: NA; J gene: TRBJ2-7; CDR3 DNA: TGTGCCAGCAGCCAAGAGGGCCTGAGTGGCGAGCAGTACTTC; CDR3 protein: CASSQEGLSGEQYF
V gene: TRBV5-1; clone size: NA; D gene: NA; J gene: TRBJ2-1; CDR3 DNA: TGCGCCAGCAGCTTGGCAGGACAGTACAATGAGCAGTTCTTC; CDR3 protein: CASSLAGQYNEQFF
V gene: TRBV28; clone size: NA; D gene: TRBD2; J gene: TRBJ2-7; CDR3 DNA: TGTGCCAGCAGGGCAGGACTAGCGGGAACAAACGAGCAGTACTTC; CDR3 protein: CASRAGLAGTNEQYF
V gene: TRBV28; clone size: NA; D gene: NA; J gene: TRBJ1-4; CDR3 DNA: TGTGCCAGCAAAACAGGGAATGAAAAACTGTTTTTT; CDR3 protein: CASKTGNEKLFF
V gene: TRBV21-1; clone size: NA; D gene: NA; J gene: TRBJ2-7; CDR3 DNA: TGTGCCAGCAGCACACAGGGGAGTGGGCAGTACTTC; CDR3 protein: CASSTQGSGQYF
V gene: TRBV2; clone size: NA; D gene: NA; J gene: TRBJ2-5; CDR3 DNA: TGTGCCAGCAGGTCAAGGGGGGAGACCCAGTACTTC; CDR3 protein: CASRSRGETQYF
V gene: TRBV30; clone size: NA; D gene: NA; J gene: TRBJ1-2; CDR3 DNA: TGTGCCTGGAGAGACAGAGCTTATGGCTACACCTTC; CDR3 protein: CAWRDRAYGYTF
V gene: TRBV5-5; clone size: NA; D gene: TRBD1; J gene: TRBJ2-7; CDR3 DNA: TGTGCCAGCAGCATAGCCGGGACAGGGTTTCCTCCGTCCTACGAGCAGTACTTC; CDR3 protein: CASSIAGTGFPPSYEQYF
V gene: TRBV9; clone size: NA; D gene: TRBD2; J gene: TRBJ2-1; CDR3 DNA: TGTGCCAGCAGCGCCGCGACTAGCCGGGCCTACAATGAGCAGTTCTTC; CDR3 protein: CASSAATSRAYNEQFF
V gene: TRBV6-2/TRBV6-3; clone size: NA; D gene: TRBD1; J gene: TRBJ1-2; CDR3 DNA: TGTGCCAGCAGTGGGACAGGGGTCAACTATGGCTACACCTTC; CDR3 protein: CASSGTGVNYGYTF
V gene: TRBV4-1; clone size: NA; D gene: TRBD1; J gene: TRBJ2-7; CDR3 DNA: TGCGCCAGCAGCCAGATCTGGGGACAGGACTCTTGGGAGCAGTACTTC; CDR3 protein: CASSQIWGQDSWEQYF
V gene: TRBV20-1; clone size: NA; D gene: NA; J gene: TRBJ2-7; CDR3 DNA: TGCAGTGCTAGCTCCCAGGGCCCCCGGTACTTC; CDR3 protein: CSASSQGPRYF
V gene: TRBV2; clone size: NA; D gene: NA; J gene: TRBJ1-4; CDR3 DNA: TGTGCCAGCAGCCCCGACAGTCAGGAAGAAAAACTGTTTTTT; CDR3 protein: CASSPDSQEEKLFF
V gene: TRBV6-5; clone size: NA; D gene: TRBD1; J gene: TRBJ1-1; CDR3 DNA: TGTGCCAGCGGTAGGACAGGGGCCAACACTGAAGCTTTCTTT; CDR3 protein: CASGRTGANTEAFF
V gene: TRBV2; clone size: NA; D gene: TRBD1; J gene: TRBJ2-5; CDR3 DNA: TGTGCCAGCAGGGCGGACAGGGGATCAGAGACCCAGTACTTC; CDR3 protein: CASRADRGSETQYF
V gene: TRBV2; clone size: NA; D gene: NA; J gene: TRBJ2-3; CDR3 DNA: TGTGCCAGCAGTCAGGGCCCGGATACGCAGTATTTT; CDR3 protein: CASSQGPDTQYF
V gene: TRBV7-2; clone size: NA; D gene: NA; J gene: TRBJ1-6; CDR3 DNA: TGTGCCAGCAGCTTAGGGCAGGCTGGAAATTCACCCCTCCACTTT; CDR3 protein: CASSLGQAGNSPLHF
V gene: TRBV11-3; clone size: NA; D gene: NA; J gene: TRBJ1-1; CDR3 DNA: TGTGCCAGCAGCTTAAAGCCCAGGGACTCGAACACTGAAGCTTTCTTT; CDR3 protein: CASSLKPRDSNTEAFF
V gene: TRBV27; clone size: NA; D gene: NA; J gene: TRBJ1-2; CDR3 DNA: TGTGCCAGCAGTTTATGGGCTGGGGGCCATGGCTACACCTTC; CDR3 protein: CASSLWAGGHGYTF
V gene: TRBV5-1; clone size: few; D gene: NA; J gene: TRBJ2-3; CDR3 DNA: TGCGCCAGCAGCTTGGACAGGAGCACAGATACGCAGTATTTT; CDR3 protein: CASSLDRSTDTQYF
V gene: TRBV30; clone size: NA; D gene: TRBD1; J gene: TRBJ2-1; CDR3 DNA: TGTGCCTGGAGGGCCGGGACAGGGGCATGGGAGCAGTTCTTC; CDR3 protein: CAWRAGTGAWEQFF
V gene: TRBV5-4; clone size: NA; D gene: NA; J gene: TRBJ1-3; CDR3 DNA: TGTGCCAGCAGTCAAGAGCGCTCTGGAAACACCATATATTTT; CDR3 protein: CASSQERSGNTIYF
V gene: TRBV12-3/TRBV12-4; clone size: NA; D gene: TRBD1; J gene: TRBJ1-2; CDR3 DNA: TGTGCCAGCAGTCCAGACAGGGAGGATGGCTACACCTTC; CDR3 protein: CASSPDREDGYTF
V gene: TRBV10-2; clone size: NA; D gene: TRBD1; J gene: TRBJ2-7; CDR3 DNA: TGCGCCAGCAGTGACTCCCGGGACAGGGGCTCCTACGAGCAGTACTTC; CDR3 protein: CASSDSRDRGSYEQYF
V gene: TRBV7-9; clone size: NA; D gene: TRBD2; J gene: TRBJ2-2; CDR3 DNA: TGTGCCAGCAGCTTCGGATTGACTAGCGTAAACACCGGGGAGCTGTTTTTT; CDR3 protein: CASSFGLTSVNTGELFF
V gene: TRBV6-2/TRBV6-3; clone size: NA; D gene: TRBD2; J gene: TRBJ2-7; CDR3 DNA: TGTGCCAGCAGCCCGCCGGCTAGCGGATCCTACGAGCAGTACTTC; CDR3 protein: CASSPPASGSYEQYF
V gene: TRBV30; clone size: once; D gene: TRBD1; J gene: TRBJ2-3; CDR3 DNA: TGTGCCTGGAGTGAGACAGGGGGCACAGATACGCAGTATTTT; CDR3 protein: CAWSETGGTDTQYF
V gene: TRBV2; clone size: NA; D gene: NA; J gene: TRBJ1-6; CDR3 DNA: TGTGCCAGCAGTGATCGGGGAATCAATAATTCACCCCTCCACTTT; CDR3 protein: CASSDRGINNSPLHF
V gene: TRBV18; clone size: NA; D gene: TRBD2; J gene: TRBJ2-7; CDR3 DNA: TGTGCCAGCTCACCACCGGGACTAGCGGGGTTCTACGAGCAGTACTTC; CDR3 protein: CASSPPGLAGFYEQYF
V gene: TRBV14; clone size: NA; D gene: NA; J gene: TRBJ2-3; CDR3 DNA: TGTGCCAGCAGCCCTACGGGGAGCCTCAATTTTGCAGATACGCAGTATTTT; CDR3 protein: CASSPTGSLNFADTQYF
V gene: TRBV15; clone size: NA; D gene: NA; J gene: TRBJ1-2; CDR3 DNA: TGTGCCACCAGCAGAGATAGGGGCTATGGCTACACCTTC; CDR3 protein: CATSRDRGYGYTF
V gene: TRBV6-5; clone size: NA; D gene: NA; J gene: TRBJ1-3; CDR3 DNA: TGTGCCAGCAGCCCGACTGGAGACTCTGGAAACACCATATATTTT; CDR3 protein: CASSPTGDSGNTIYF
V gene: TRBV7-3; clone size: NA; D gene: TRBD2; J gene: TRBJ2-3; CDR3 DNA: TGTGCCAGCAGTTGGGGAGCGGGAGTGGGAACAGATACGCAGTATTTT; CDR3 protein: CASSWGAGVGTDTQYF
V gene: TRBV7-2; clone size: NA; D gene: TRBD1; J gene: TRBJ2-5; CDR3 DNA: TGTGCCAGCAGCTTGGACAGGGGGACCCAAGAGACCCAGTACTTC; CDR3 protein: CASSLDRGTQETQYF
V gene: TRBV7-2; clone size: NA; D gene: NA; J gene: TRBJ2-3; CDR3 DNA: TGTGCCAGCAGCTTAGTTGGCGGGACGGGAACAGATACGCAGTATTTT; CDR3 protein: CASSLVGGTGTDTQYF
V gene: TRBV9; clone size: few; D gene: TRBD2; J gene: TRBJ2-7; CDR3 DNA: TGTGCCAGCAGCTTGGGACTAGCGGGATTGAGCTCCTACGAGCAGTACTTC; CDR3 protein: CASSLGLAGLSSYEQYF
V gene: TRBV3-1/TRBV3-2; clone size: NA; D gene: TRBD1; J gene: TRBJ2-4; CDR3 DNA: TGTGCCAGCAGCCCCCGGGACAGGGGGAAGAAAAACATTCAGTACTTC; CDR3 protein: CASSPRDRGKKNIQYF
V gene: TRBV7-2; clone size: NA; D gene: NA; J gene: TRBJ1-4; CDR3 DNA: TGTGCCAGCGCCTTCAGGAGGGGTAATAATGAAAAACTGTTTTTT; CDR3 protein: CASAFRRGNNEKLFF